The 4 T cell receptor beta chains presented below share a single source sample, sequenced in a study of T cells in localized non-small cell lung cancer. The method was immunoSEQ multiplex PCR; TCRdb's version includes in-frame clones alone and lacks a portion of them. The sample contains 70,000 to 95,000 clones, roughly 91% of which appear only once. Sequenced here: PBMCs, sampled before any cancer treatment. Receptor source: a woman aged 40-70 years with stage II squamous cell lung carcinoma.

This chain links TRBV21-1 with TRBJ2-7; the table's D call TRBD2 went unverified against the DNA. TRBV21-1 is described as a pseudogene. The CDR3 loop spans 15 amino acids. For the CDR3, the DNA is TGTGCCAGCAGCAAAGCGTGGGGGGAATCCTACGAGCAGTACTTC. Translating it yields CASSKAWGESYEQYF.

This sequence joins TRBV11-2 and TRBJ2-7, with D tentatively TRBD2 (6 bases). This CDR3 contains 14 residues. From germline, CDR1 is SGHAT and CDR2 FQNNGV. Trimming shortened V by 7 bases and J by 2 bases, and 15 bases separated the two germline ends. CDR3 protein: CASNRDSSTYEQYF. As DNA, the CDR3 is TGTGCCAGCAATAGGGACTCTTCAACCTACGAGCAGTACTTC.

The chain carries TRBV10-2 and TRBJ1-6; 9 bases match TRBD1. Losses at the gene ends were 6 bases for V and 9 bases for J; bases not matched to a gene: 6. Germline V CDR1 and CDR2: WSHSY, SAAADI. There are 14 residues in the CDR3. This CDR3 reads CASSAGTGLSPLHF. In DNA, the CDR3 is TGCGCCAGCAGCGCCGGGACAGGGCTTTCACCCCTCCACTTT.

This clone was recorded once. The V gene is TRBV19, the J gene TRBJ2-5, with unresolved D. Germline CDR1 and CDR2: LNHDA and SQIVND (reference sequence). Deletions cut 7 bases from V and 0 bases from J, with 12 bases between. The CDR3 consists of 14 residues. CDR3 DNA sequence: TGTGCCAGTAACCAGTGGTTCAACCAAGAGACCCAGTACTTC. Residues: CASNQWFNQETQYF.